The 2 T cell receptor beta chains reported below all come from one sample, sequenced in a study. In TCRdb, the 5' RACE reads were re-called with MiXCR into one record per CDR3 protein. Of tens of thousands of distinct CDR3 sequences listed, roughly 15% are singletons. The sequencing sample was made of naive CD4+ T cells sorted from blood. Subset denoted: naive CD4+ T cells, CD4+CD45RA+CD25-. The receptor source for this set is a female donor with breast cancer.

This clonotype was counted only a few times. The rearrangement joins TRBV7-2 to TRBJ2-5; D is tentatively TRBD1 or TRBD2 (5 bases each). The CDR3 extends over 15 amino acids. Germline CDR1 SGHTA, CDR2 FQGNSA. Trimming pared 5 bases from V and 1 base from J, leaving 14 bases between. The CDR3 sequence: CASSQNPGPQETQYF. The CDR3 coding sequence is TGTGCCAGCAGCCAAAACCCGGGACCCCAAGAGACCCAGTACTTC.

Concerning this clonotype: As the CDR3 is not closed by the conserved phenylalanine or tryptophan, this likely results from a read error. V and J are TRBV20-1 and TRBJ2-5; TRBD2 might be the D (6 bases). Trimming removed 0 bases from V and 5 bases from J, with 22 bases in between. Per the germline V gene, CDR1 is DFQATT and CDR2 is SNEGSKA (reference sequence). This CDR3 contains 17 residues. The CDR3 sequence is CSARDSGGAPQVETQYL. CDR3 in DNA: TGCAGTGCTAGAGATTCGGGCGGGGCCCCGCAGGTGGAGACCCAGTACCTC.